Presented here are 5 T cell receptor beta chains from one specimen sequenced in a study of CD8+CD57+ T cells in acquired aplastic anemia. Genomic DNA served as template for TCR beta VDJ and CDR3 profiling. Via MiXCR, TCRdb re-called the reads, giving one row per CDR3 protein. The table includes just over 200,000 distinct CDR3 sequences, 60% to 80% detected once. CD8+CD57+ cell expansion had been shown by flow cytometry in patients chosen for sequencing. Specimen: sorted CD4+, CD8+, or CD8+CD57+ T cells (not recorded which) from PBMCs. These receptor sequences come from a human donor with aplastic anemia.

The chain combines TRBV7-8 with TRBJ2-6; the match to TRBD1 covers 8 bases. The V gene's germline CDR1 is SGHVS and CDR2 FQNEAQ. The CDR3 loop spans 16 amino acids. V shed 2 bases, J shed 2 bases, and the junction held 2 bases outside the gene matches. The CDR3 DNA reads TGTGCCAGCAGCTTACAGGGGGCGACTGGGGCCAACGTCCTGACTTTC. Amino acids: CASSLQGATGANVLTF.

In this sample, this clonotype turned up many times. The rearrangement joins TRBV4-1 to TRBJ2-1; 8 bases agree with TRBD2. V shed 1 base, J shed 3 bases, and the junction held 5 bases outside the gene matches. CDR3 size: 16 residues. CDR1 MGHRA and CDR2 YSYEKL come from the germline V gene. This CDR3 is CASSQGGTRGYNEQFF. The CDR3 DNA follows: TGCGCCAGCAGCCAAGGGGGGACTAGGGGCTACAATGAGCAGTTCTTC.

The table lists this clonotype with a few counts. This chain joins TRBV7-9 and TRBJ1-1; D unclear. The V end was cut by 4 bases, the J end by 5 bases, with 5 bases between. Germline-derived CDR1 and CDR2 are SEHNR and FQNEAQ (reference sequence). This CDR3 is 11 amino acids long. The CDR3 spells CASSSDTEAFF. The DNA of the CDR3 is TGTGCCAGCAGCTCCGATACTGAAGCTTTCTTT. The full variable domain, its missing parts supplied by reference TRBV7-9 and TRBJ1-1, is DTGVSQNPRHKITKRGQNVTFRCDPISEHNRLYWYRQTLGQGPEFLTYFQNEAQLEKSRLLSDRFSAERPKGSFSTLEIQRTEQGDSAMYLCASSSDTEAFFGQGTRLTVV.

This clonotype was counted at least ten times. The rearrangement joins TRBV12-3 or TRBV12-4 to TRBJ1-1; 10 bases map to TRBD1. Germline trimming cut 6 bases from V and 11 bases from J; bases unmatched to any gene: 21. This CDR3 has 17 amino acids. The CDR3 DNA reads as TGTGCCAGCAGCCGCCGGGACAGGGGTTTTACCTCTCCTGGGGCTTTCTTT. Its translation: CASSRRDRGFTSPGAFF.

The V call is TRBV2, the J call TRBJ1-2, with 7 positions matching TRBD1. Germline CDR1 and CDR2: SNHLY and FYNNEI. Losses at the gene ends were 5 bases for V and 4 bases for J; bases not matched to a gene: 10. The CDR3 covers 15 residues. The CDR3 region has the DNA TGTGCCAGCAGTACCAGATCGACAGGGACCTATGGCTACACCTTC. Protein: CASSTRSTGTYGYTF. The full variable domain, in which reference TRBV2 and TRBJ1-2 provide the parts outside the CDR3, is EPEVTQTPSHQVTQMGQEVILRCVPISNHLYFYWYRQILGQKVEFLVSFYNNEISEKSEIFDDQFSVERPDGSNFTLKIRSTKLEDSAMYFCASSTRSTGTYGYTFGSGTRLTVV.